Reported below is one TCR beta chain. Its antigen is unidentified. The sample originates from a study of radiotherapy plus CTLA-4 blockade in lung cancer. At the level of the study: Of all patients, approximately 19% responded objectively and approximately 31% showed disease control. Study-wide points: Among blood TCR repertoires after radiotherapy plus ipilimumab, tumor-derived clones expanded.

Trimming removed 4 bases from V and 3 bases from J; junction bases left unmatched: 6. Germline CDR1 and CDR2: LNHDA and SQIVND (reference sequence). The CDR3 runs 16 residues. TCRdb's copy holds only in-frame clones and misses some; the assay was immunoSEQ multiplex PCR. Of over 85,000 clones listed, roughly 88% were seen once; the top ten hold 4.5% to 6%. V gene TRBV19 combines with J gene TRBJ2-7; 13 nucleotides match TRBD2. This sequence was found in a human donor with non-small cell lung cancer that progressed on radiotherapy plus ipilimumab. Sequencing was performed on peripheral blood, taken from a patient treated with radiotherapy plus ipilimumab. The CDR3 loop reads CASSRGTSGKIYEQYF. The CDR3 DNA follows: TGTGCCAGTAGTAGGGGGACTAGCGGGAAGATCTACGAGCAGTACTTC.